The source of this T cell receptor beta chain is a study of T cells and Merkel cell carcinoma outcomes. Study-wide results and caveats: In Merkel cell carcinoma, repertoire and T-cell density reportedly predicted outcomes.

Points on this clone: The target antigen is unknown.

V was clipped by 3 bases and J by 5 bases, with 10 bases between them. The germline V gene encodes CDR1 GTSNPN and CDR2 SVGIG (reference sequence). The CDR3 length is 12 residues. TCRdb's copy holds only in-frame clones and misses some; the assay was immunoSEQ multiplex PCR. The sample has roughly 14,000 clones, around 87% seen once. Material: tumor tissue from Merkel cell carcinoma. The TCR was taken from a human donor with Merkel cell carcinoma. The J gene is TRBJ1-1, the V gene TRBV30; D remains ambiguous. The CDR3 DNA sequence: TGTGCCTGGAGCCCATCCGGGACTGAAGCTTTCTTT. Its protein is CAWSPSGTEAFF.